The TCR beta chain under discussion was sequenced for a study of T cell responses to AZD1222 COVID-19 vaccine. Notes on the study in general: Spike-specific TCR breadth rose after two AZD1222 doses, and depth rose as well. The study found vaccine-associated CD4 TCRs spanning spike, dominant at 160-218 and 743-854.

Libraries were prepared by immunoSEQ multiplex PCR; TCRdb keeps only in-frame clonotypes and omits some of them. The repertoire has around 150,000 clones, roughly 90% of them found once; the top ten carry about 3.2%. The germline CDR1 and CDR2 sequences are SGHDN and FVKESK. The CDR3 totals 15 residues. V dropped 0 bases and J dropped 3; count of bases not matched to a gene: 4. With respect to this clone: Its antigen is currently unknown.

Second-dose intervals near 4 or 12 weeks were combined. This receptor was identified in an adult who received the AZD1222 COVID-19 vaccine. Sequencing was performed on peripheral blood, taken 28 days after the second AZD1222 dose. V and J are TRBV14 and TRBJ2-7, with 8 bases that match TRBD2. As DNA, the CDR3 is TGTGCCAGCAGCCAAGACTCTAGCGGGTACTACGAGCAGTACTTC. As protein: CASSQDSSGYYEQYF.